This T cell receptor beta chain was obtained from a study of cytomegalovirus exposure and HLA in healthy donors. Study context: The roughly 120 validation repertoires, a later analysis reported, used the same platform as the approximately 650 first-cohort repertoires.

The method was immunoSEQ multiplex PCR; TCRdb's version includes in-frame clones alone and lacks a portion of them. This sample has about 200,000 clones, with 88% found just once. Broader study findings: For most TCR sequences rarity was the rule, although some public TCRs occurred in many donors. There were about 160 TCR beta chains listed as cytomegalovirus-associated.

This clone was found a few times. Antigen specificity is unknown. Trimming took off 3 bases at V and 1 base at J, with 9 bases between the two ends. CDR1 and CDR2 (germline): KGHSH, LQKENI. The CDR3 totals 14 residues. Specimen: PBMCs. The chain recombines TRBV18 with TRBJ2-5; weak D call: TRBD2 (6 bases). This clonotype originated in a woman aged 18 to 35 in good health and CMV-seronegative. Here the CDR3 DNA reads TGTGCCAGCTCACCTCCGGGAGTCCAAGAGACCCAGTACTTC. Its protein is CASSPPGVQETQYF. Full variable domain (missing parts from reference TRBV18 and TRBJ2-5): NAGVMQNPRHLVRRRGQEARLRCSPMKGHSHVYWYRQLPEEGLKFMVYLQKENIIDESGMPKERFSAEFPKEGPSILRIQQVVRGDSAAYFCASSPPGVQETQYFGPGTRLLVL.